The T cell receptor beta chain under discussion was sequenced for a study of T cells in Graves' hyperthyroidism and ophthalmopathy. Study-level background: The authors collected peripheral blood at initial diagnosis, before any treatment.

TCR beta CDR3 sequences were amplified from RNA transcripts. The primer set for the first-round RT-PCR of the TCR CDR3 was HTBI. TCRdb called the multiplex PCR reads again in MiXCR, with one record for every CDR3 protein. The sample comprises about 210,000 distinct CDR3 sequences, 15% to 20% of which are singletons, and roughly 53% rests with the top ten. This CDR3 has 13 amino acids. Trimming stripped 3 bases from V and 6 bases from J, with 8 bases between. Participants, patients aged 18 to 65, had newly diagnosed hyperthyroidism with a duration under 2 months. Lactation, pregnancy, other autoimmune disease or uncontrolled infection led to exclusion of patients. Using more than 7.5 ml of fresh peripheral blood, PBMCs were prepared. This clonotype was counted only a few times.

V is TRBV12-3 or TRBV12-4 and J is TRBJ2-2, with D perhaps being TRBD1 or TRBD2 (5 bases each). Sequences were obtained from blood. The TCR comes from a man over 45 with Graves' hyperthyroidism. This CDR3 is CASSFGAPGELFF. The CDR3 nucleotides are TGTGCCAGCAGTTTCGGGGCCCCCGGGGAGCTGTTTTTT.